Presented here are 15 T cell receptor beta chains from one specimen sequenced in a study of blood T cell repertoires in COVID-19. Data came from immunoSEQ multiplex PCR; TCRdb stores just in-frame clones and leaves some out. The sample has about 280,000 clones; roughly 91% are singletons. The sequenced material came from peripheral blood. The receptors derive from a young woman with COVID-19, enrolled during active disease.

The chain links TRBV29-1 to TRBJ2-1, with TRBD2 matching 12 bases. This CDR3 contains 14 residues. V lost 4 bases, J lost 8 bases, and 6 bases stayed unmatched. CDR1 is SQVTM, CDR2 ANQGSEA, per germline. The CDR3 loop is CSVVRRLAGDEQFF. CDR3 DNA: TGCAGCGTTGTAAGAAGACTAGCGGGAGATGAGCAGTTCTTC.

The gene calls are TRBV5-4 and TRBJ1-2; perhaps TRBD1 as D (5 bases). CDR1 SGHNT and CDR2 YYREEE come from the germline V gene (reference sequence). V lost 2 bases, J lost 1 base, and 12 bases lay in between. This CDR3 is built from 15 residues. CDR3 sequence reads: CASSFPRDYNYGYTF. CDR3 nucleotides: TGTGCCAGCAGCTTTCCCCGGGACTATAACTATGGCTACACCTTC.

V is TRBV12-5 and J is TRBJ2-3; TRBD2 agrees at 10 bases. CDR3 size: 15 residues. With 6 bases clipped from V and 5 bases from J, the junction kept 8 bases outside the gene matches. The germline CDR1 and CDR2 sequences are LGHNT and FRNRAP. The chain's CDR3 is CASGPASGGIDTQYF. In DNA form, the CDR3 reads TGTGCTAGTGGACCCGCTAGCGGGGGTATAGATACGCAGTATTTT.

V and J are TRBV19 and TRBJ2-1; 8 bases are a match to TRBD2. V shed 3 bases and J 8 bases; nucleotides not matched to a gene: 12. The CDR3 has 16 residues. CDR1 and CDR2 (germline): LNHDA, SQIVND (reference sequence). The chain's CDR3 is CASSIASGSLDYEQFF. CDR3 coding DNA: TGTGCCAGTAGTATCGCTAGCGGGTCATTGGACTATGAGCAGTTCTTC.

This chain joins TRBV5-6 and TRBJ2-7, with D unresolved. The germline V gene has CDR1 SGHDT and CDR2 YYEEEE. Trimming left V 0 bases short and J 5 bases short, with 6 bases between. The CDR3 contains 12 residues. The CDR3 region has the DNA TGTGCCAGCAGCTTGGGTAGCCACGAGCAGTACTTC. Its translation: CASSLGSHEQYF. Full variable domain (outside the CDR3, taken from reference TRBV5-6 and TRBJ2-7): DAGVTQSPTHLIKTRGQQVTLRCSPKSGHDTVSWYQQALGQGPQFIFQYYEEEERQRGNFPDRFSGHQFPNYSSELNVNALLLGDSALYLCASSLGSHEQYFGPGTRLTVT.

The J gene is TRBJ2-3, the V gene TRBV7-6; 10 bases line up with TRBD2. The ends lost 0 bases at V and 2 bases at J; junction bases unmatched: 2. Germline CDR1 and CDR2: SGHVS and FNYEAQ. The CDR3 runs 16 residues. CDR3 in DNA: TGTGCCAGCAGCTTAGCAGGACTAGCGGCCACAGATACGCAGTATTTT. This sequence encodes CASSLAGLAATDTQYF.

This chain connects TRBV5-4 to TRBJ2-3; D uncertain. V was cut by 2 bases and J by 5 bases, with 12 bases left in between. The CDR3 has 14 amino acids. Germline V gene data show CDR1 as SGHNT and CDR2 as YYREEE (reference sequence). The CDR3 sequence: CASSFWSRGDTQYF. Written as DNA, the CDR3 is TGTGCCAGCAGCTTCTGGTCCCGCGGAGATACGCAGTATTTT.

This chain links TRBV5-4 with TRBJ2-1; 8 bases are shared with TRBD2. Losses at the gene ends were 1 base for V and 6 bases for J; bases not matched to a gene: 9. The germline CDR1 and CDR2 sequences are SGHNT and YYREEE (reference sequence). The CDR3 spans 16 residues. CDR3 region: CASSLPGTRGGNEQFF. CDR3 in DNA: TGTGCCAGCAGCTTGCCGGGGACTAGGGGTGGCAATGAGCAGTTCTTC.

V usage is TRBV5-4 and J usage is TRBJ2-3, with 10 bases identical to TRBD2. Germline V gene lookup returns CDR1 SGHNT and CDR2 YYREEE (reference sequence). The ends lost 4 bases at V and 1 base at J; junction bases unmatched: 3. The CDR3 loop spans 15 amino acids. CDR3 coding DNA: TGTGCCAGCAGCCTTGGGACTAGCGGCACAGATACGCAGTATTTT. Protein: CASSLGTSGTDTQYF.

This chain uses TRBV6-5 with TRBJ2-7; tentatively, D is TRBD2 (5 bases). Trimming took off 4 bases at V and 0 bases at J, with 7 bases between the two ends. The CDR3 totals 13 residues. From germline, CDR1 is MNHEY and CDR2 SVGAGI. The CDR3, as DNA: TGTGCCAGCAGTTTCGGGGACTCCTACGAGCAGTACTTC. It specifies CASSFGDSYEQYF.

The chain uses TRBV9 and TRBJ2-7, with 7 bases aligning to TRBD2. The CDR3 sequence is 16 residues long. V shed 4 bases and J 3 bases; nucleotides not matched to a gene: 13. Germline-derived CDR1 and CDR2 are SGDLS and YYNGEE. CDR3 in amino acids: CASSPRLALTFYEQYF. CDR3 coding DNA: TGTGCCAGCAGCCCCAGACTAGCACTAACGTTCTACGAGCAGTACTTC.

The chain combines TRBV5-4 with TRBJ1-2, with unresolved D. The germline V gene has CDR1 SGHNT and CDR2 YYREEE (reference sequence). The CDR3 has 15 residues. The V end lost 6 bases, the J end lost 6 bases, and 21 bases lay between the germline ends. The CDR3 sequence is CASTIFLDIWNGYTF. DNA of the CDR3: TGTGCCAGCACTATATTCCTCGACATCTGGAATGGCTACACCTTC.

V usage is TRBV27 and J usage is TRBJ1-1; TRBD1 matches 7 bases. The CDR3 runs 15 residues. V was clipped by 4 bases and J by 5 bases; unmatched bases: 10. The germline V gene encodes CDR1 MNHEY and CDR2 SMNVEV (reference sequence). CDR3 in amino acids: CASSWIDRVDTEAFF. In DNA form, the CDR3 reads TGTGCCAGCAGTTGGATCGACAGGGTCGATACTGAAGCTTTCTTT.

The chain joins TRBV19 to TRBJ1-5; a weak D match, TRBD1 (5 bases). Between the trimmed V and J ends, which lost 5 bases and 0 bases, there was a span of 8 bases. The germline CDR1 and CDR2 sequences are LNHDA and SQIVND (reference sequence). The CDR3 extends over 14 amino acids. CDR3 protein: CASSWQGSNQPQHF. CDR3 coding DNA: TGTGCCAGTAGTTGGCAGGGTAGCAATCAGCCCCAGCATTTT.

The rearrangement links TRBV7-8 to TRBJ2-7, with a weak D call TRBD2 (6 bases). Trimming stripped 5 bases from V and 6 bases from J, with 14 bases between. The CDR3 covers 13 residues. The germline CDR1 and CDR2 sequences are SGHVS and FQNEAQ. The CDR3 loop reads CASSNKLGGEQYF. DNA of the CDR3: TGTGCCAGCAGCAATAAACTGGGGGGCGAGCAGTACTTC.